The 22 T cell receptor beta chains below were found in one sample sequenced in a study of Graves' ophthalmopathy and Graves' hyperthyroidism (dated by TCRdb to 2016 to 2018). This sample was sequenced with an Illumina HiSeq 2000. For repertoire sequencing, TCR beta CDR3 regions were amplified from RNA transcripts. The first round of RT-PCR was done with HTBI primers and the Qiagen OneStep RT-PCR kit, and was followed by a second round of multiplex PCR, then size selection and purification. TCRdb handled the public reads itself, with Q25 trimming in fastp and clone calling in MiXCR, and kept productive beta chains. Each CDR3 protein gets just one entry, which takes the most common genes and DNA from the rows behind it. This sample is represented by around 1,200,000 distinct CDR3 sequences; 35% to 40% of them were singletons. Clones ranked in the top ten supply roughly 10% of the sample. The sequenced sample consisted of peripheral blood or thyroid tissue (not recorded which). All receptors come from an adult man with Graves' hyperthyroidism.

This clonotype was found many times. The chain uses TRBV25-1 and TRBJ1-1; no definite D call. V dropped 1 base and J dropped 3 bases, with 12 bases sitting between them. Germline V lookup: CDR1 MGHDK, CDR2 SYGVNS. CDR3 length equals 15 residues. CDR3 loop: CASSESPGGDTEAFF. In nucleotides, the CDR3 is TGTGCCAGCAGTGAATCTCCAGGAGGTGACACTGAAGCTTTCTTT.

There are a few counts of this clonotype. The chain couples TRBV4-3 to TRBJ2-7, with 7 bases identical to TRBD2. This CDR3 is 14 amino acids long. Germline V lookup: CDR1 LGHNA, CDR2 YSLEER. The ends lost 2 bases at V and 5 bases at J; junction bases unmatched: 6. CDR3: CASSQNRLADEQYF. CDR3 sequence (DNA): TGCGCCAGCAGCCAAAATCGGCTAGCGGACGAGCAGTACTTC.

This clonotype was seen repeatedly, ten times or more. The chain uses TRBV4-1 and TRBJ2-7; tentatively, D is TRBD2 (6 bases). Germline V gene data show CDR1 as MGHRA and CDR2 as YSYEKL. Trimming stripped 3 bases from V and 7 bases from J, with 7 bases between. The CDR3 consists of 11 residues. CDR3: CASSQEGEQYF. Here the CDR3 DNA reads TGCGCCAGCAGCCAGGAGGGGGAGCAGTACTTC.

This clonotype appeared many times. The chain couples TRBV6-6 to TRBJ2-5; TRBD1 agrees at 8 bases. Per germline, CDR1 MNHNY and CDR2 SVGAGI (reference sequence). The CDR3 length is 17 residues. The junction had 19 bases not matched to a gene; V was cut back by 6 bases and J by 7 bases. CDR3 sequence reads: CASRSSGTGSLSGTQYF. CDR3 bases: TGTGCCAGCAGATCCTCCGGGACAGGCTCCCTGTCTGGGACCCAGTACTTC.

On this clonotype: This sequence may be a read error, since a much larger clone differs from it by one base. Likely a read error: the CDR3 ends without its conserved phenylalanine or tryptophan. Here the CDR3 DNA reads TGCGCCAGCAGAAACAGGGGTAATGGTGCCTACGAGCAGTACTCC. This codes for CASRNRGNGAYEQYS. J is TRBJ2-7 and V is TRBV10-2; 7 nucleotides agree with TRBD1. Germline V gene sequence: CDR1 WSHSY, CDR2 SAAADI. With 6 bases clipped from V and 2 bases from J, the junction kept 10 bases outside the gene matches. The CDR3 is 15 residues long.

The V call is TRBV29-1, the J call TRBJ2-2; 10 bases fit TRBD2. Germline CDR1 SQVTM, CDR2 ANQGSEA. J gave up 5 bases and V 8 bases, and 2 bases lay outside the gene matches. The CDR3 length is 12 residues. CDR3 nucleotide sequence: TGCAGCCTACTAGCGGGGACCGGGGAGCTGTTTTTT. It is translated as CSLLAGTGELFF.

V usage is TRBV29-1 and J usage is TRBJ1-2; D might be TRBD1 (5 bases). Looked up from germline, CDR1 is SQVTM and CDR2 is ANQGSEA. Trimming took off 4 bases at V and 1 base at J, with 16 bases between the two ends. CDR3 length: 15 residues. The CDR3 protein is CSVGTMEEDNYGYTF. In nucleotides, the CDR3 is TGCAGCGTTGGGACAATGGAGGAAGATAACTATGGCTACACCTTC.

Concerning this clonotype itself: This could be a read error, since a much larger clone is one nucleotide away. The chain has TRBV5-6 and TRBJ2-5, with D hard to call. CDR3 length equals 13 residues. The V gene's germline CDR1 is SGHDT and CDR2 YYEEEE. Trimming took off 7 bases at V and 5 bases at J, with 15 bases between the two ends. The CDR3 sequence is CASGVGRVETQYF. CDR3 coding DNA: TGTGCCAGCGGCGTAGGCCGGGTTGAGACCCAGTACTTC. The entire variable domain, with the rest obtained from reference TRBV5-6 and TRBJ2-5, is as follows: DAGVTQSPTHLIKTRGQQVTLRCSPKSGHDTVSWYQQALGQGPQFIFQYYEEEERQRGNFPDRFSGHQFPNYSSELNVNALLLGDSALYLCASGVGRVETQYFGPGTRLLVL.

This clonotype was counted many times. The chain recombines TRBV20-1 with TRBJ1-4; possible D gene TRBD1, 6 bases. Germline-derived CDR1 and CDR2 are DFQATT and SNEGSKA (reference sequence). The CDR3 is 14 amino acids. V was cut by 3 bases and J by 6 bases, with 14 bases left in between. The CDR3 spells CSARPTGWDEKLFF. DNA for the CDR3: TGCAGTGCTAGGCCCACAGGGTGGGATGAAAAACTGTTTTTT.

V and J are TRBV7-9 and TRBJ2-5; the D gene could be TRBD1 or TRBD2 (6 bases each). CDR1 and CDR2 (germline): SEHNR, FQNEAQ (reference sequence). V shed 4 bases and J shed 0 bases, with 18 bases lying between them. The CDR3 sequence is 17 residues long. Here the CDR3 reads CASSSQSAGGHQETQYF. The CDR3 DNA is TGTGCCAGCAGCTCCCAAAGTGCCGGGGGCCACCAAGAGACCCAGTACTTC. The entire variable domain, with the rest obtained from reference TRBV7-9 and TRBJ2-5, is as follows: DTGVSQNPRHKITKRGQNVTFRCDPISEHNRLYWYRQTLGQGPEFLTYFQNEAQLEKSRLLSDRFSAERPKGSFSTLEIQRTEQGDSAMYLCASSSQSAGGHQETQYFGPGTRLLVL.

This clonotype was counted once. The chain is built from TRBV6-5 and TRBJ2-5; no definite D call. The germline CDR1 and CDR2 sequences are MNHEY and SVGAGI. The V gene lost 8 bases and the J gene lost 5 bases, with 21 bases spanning the gap. The length of the CDR3 is 15 residues. The CDR3 region has the DNA TGTGCCAGCTCACCACAGAGCATGAGGTCGGAGACCCAGTACTTC. Translated, it gives CASSPQSMRSETQYF.

This clonotype showed up many times. This chain uses TRBV19 with TRBJ2-6; maybe TRBD1 (6 bases). The V gene's germline CDR1 is LNHDA and CDR2 SQIVND (reference sequence). CDR3 length: 14 amino acids. V lost 8 bases and J 0 bases, leaving 8 bases between the germline ends. CDR3 nucleotides: TGTGCCAGTGGACAGAACTCTGGGGCCAACGTCCTGACTTTC. Its protein product is CASGQNSGANVLTF. Together with reference TRBV19 and TRBJ2-6, the CDR3 gives the full variable domain: DGGITQSPKYLFRKEGQNVTLSCEQNLNHDAMYWYRQDPGQGLRLIYYSQIVNDFQKGDIAEGYSVSREKKESFPLTVTSAQKNPTAFYLCASGQNSGANVLTFGAGSRLTVL.

The chain joins TRBV2 to TRBJ2-7; 10 nucleotides align to TRBD2. This CDR3 spans 16 amino acids. Germline V gene lookup returns CDR1 SNHLY and CDR2 FYNNEI. V shed 4 bases, J shed 2 bases, and the junction held 8 bases outside the gene matches. CDR3 loop: CASSGLAGRNPYEQYF. In DNA, the CDR3 is TGTGCCAGCAGTGGACTAGCGGGTCGGAACCCCTACGAGCAGTACTTC. Full variable domain (remainder filled in from reference TRBV2 and TRBJ2-7): EPEVTQTPSHQVTQMGQEVILRCVPISNHLYFYWYRQILGQKVEFLVSFYNNEISEKSEIFDDQFSVERPDGSNFTLKIRSTKLEDSAMYFCASSGLAGRNPYEQYFGPGTRLTVT.

This clonotype was picked up many times. The rearrangement links TRBV6-5 to TRBJ2-7; 7 bases line up with TRBD2. The CDR3 runs to 14 residues. Trimming removed 6 bases from V and 0 bases from J; junction bases left unmatched: 5. Germline values: CDR1 MNHEY, CDR2 SVGAGI. The CDR3: CASRTQRDSYEQYF. CDR3 coding DNA: TGTGCCAGCAGGACTCAGCGGGACTCCTACGAGCAGTACTTC.

The rearrangement joins TRBV4-3 to TRBJ1-4; the D gene is possibly TRBD1 (5 bases). With 1 base removed from V and 8 bases from J, the gap between germline ends came to 14 bases. The length of the CDR3 is 15 residues. Germline CDR1 and CDR2: LGHNA and YSLEER. CDR3 loop: CASSQGDGAVEKLFF. The CDR3 region has the DNA TGCGCCAGCAGCCAAGGGGACGGGGCAGTGGAAAAACTGTTTTTT.

This clonotype was seen ten or more times. The chain uses TRBV20-1 and TRBJ1-2; D unclear. From germline, CDR1 is DFQATT and CDR2 SNEGSKA (reference sequence). Deletions cut 0 bases from V and 1 base from J, with 15 bases between. CDR3 length: 16 residues. CDR3 sequence (DNA): TGCAGTGCTAGAGATCGCGGGCAGGTTTTTAACTATGGCTACACCTTC. Amino acid sequence: CSARDRGQVFNYGYTF.

This clonotype was recorded many times. The chain recombines TRBV7-2 with TRBJ2-7, with D hard to call. Germline V CDR1 and CDR2: SGHTA, FQGNSA. Trimming cost V 0 bases and J 4 bases, with 7 bases left between them. This CDR3 contains 13 residues. The chain's CDR3 is CASSLAGFYEQYF. CDR3 bases: TGTGCCAGCAGCTTAGCGGGGTTTTACGAGCAGTACTTC.

The chain joins TRBV6-2 or TRBV6-3 to TRBJ1-1; D remains ambiguous. The V gene lost 4 bases and the J gene lost 1 base, with 7 bases spanning the gap. Per germline, CDR1 MNHEY and CDR2 SVGEGT. The length of the CDR3 is 13 residues. CDR3 residues: CASSWSANTEAFF. The CDR3 DNA reads as TGTGCCAGCAGTTGGTCGGCGAACACTGAAGCTTTCTTT.

This clonotype was seen a handful of times. The chain combines TRBV12-3 or TRBV12-4 with TRBJ1-2, with D perhaps TRBD1 (5 bases). V dropped 7 bases and J dropped 8 bases, with 14 bases sitting between them. This CDR3 has 12 residues. The CDR3 reads CASNLGGEGYTF. DNA for the CDR3: TGTGCCAGCAACTTGGGGGGAGAGGGCTACACCTTC.

In its sample, this clonotype was seen many times. The CDR3, as DNA: TGTGCCAGCAGCTTAGTGATTGGGTCAGGCACCGGGGAGCTGTTTTTT. It translates to CASSLVIGSGTGELFF. The chain recombines TRBV7-8 with TRBJ2-2; no definite D call. V gave up 1 base and J gave up 4 bases, with 13 bases separating them. Looked up from germline, CDR1 is SGHVS and CDR2 is FQNEAQ. The CDR3 loop spans 16 amino acids. The entire variable domain, with the rest obtained from reference TRBV7-8 and TRBJ2-2, is as follows: GAGVSQSPRYKVAKRGQDVALRCDPISGHVSLFWYQQALGQGPEFLTYFQNEAQLDKSGLPSDRFFAERPEGSVSTLKIQRTQQEDSAVYLCASSLVIGSGTGELFFGEGSRLTVL.

The V call is TRBV28, the J call TRBJ2-7, with TRBD1 matching over 7 bases. The J segment lost 12 bases and the V segment lost 6 bases, leaving 14 bases of the junction unmatched. CDR3 length: 13 amino acids. Per germline, CDR1 MDHEN and CDR2 SYDVKM. Here the CDR3 DNA reads TGTGCCAGCAGCCGACAGGGTCGGTCGAAGCTGTACTTC. Protein product: CASSRQGRSKLYF. Full variable domain (rest looked up from reference TRBV28 and TRBJ2-7): DVKVTQSSRYLVKRTGEKVFLECVQDMDHENMFWYRQDPGLGLRLIYFSYDVKMKEKGDIPEGYSVSREKKERFSLILESASTNQTSMYLCASSRQGRSKLYFGPGTRLTVT.

This clonotype was observed a handful of times. The chain joins TRBV4-3 to TRBJ2-7; D not resolved. This CDR3 is 14 amino acids long. V was pared by 0 bases and J by 0 bases, with 6 bases between. Germline loops: CDR1 LGHNA, CDR2 YSLEER. CDR3 sequence reads: CASSQDRVSYEQYF. The CDR3 region has the DNA TGCGCCAGCAGCCAAGATAGGGTCTCCTACGAGCAGTACTTC.